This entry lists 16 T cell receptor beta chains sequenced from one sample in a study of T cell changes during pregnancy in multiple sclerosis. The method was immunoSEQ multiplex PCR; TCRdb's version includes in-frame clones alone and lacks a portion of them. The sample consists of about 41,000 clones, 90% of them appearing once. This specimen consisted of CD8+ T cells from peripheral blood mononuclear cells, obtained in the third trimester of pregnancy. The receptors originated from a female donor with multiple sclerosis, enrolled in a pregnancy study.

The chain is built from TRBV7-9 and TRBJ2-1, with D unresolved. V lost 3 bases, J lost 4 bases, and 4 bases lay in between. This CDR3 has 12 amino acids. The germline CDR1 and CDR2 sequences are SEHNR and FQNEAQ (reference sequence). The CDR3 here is CASSLLYNEQFF. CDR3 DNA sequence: TGTGCCAGCAGCTTGCTATACAATGAGCAGTTCTTC.

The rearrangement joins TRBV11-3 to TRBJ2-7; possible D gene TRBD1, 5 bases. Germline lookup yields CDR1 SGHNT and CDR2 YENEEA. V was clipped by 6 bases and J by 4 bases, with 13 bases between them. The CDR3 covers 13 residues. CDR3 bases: TGTGCCAGCAGTTCTAAGACAGTTTACGAGCAGTACTTC. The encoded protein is CASSSKTVYEQYF.

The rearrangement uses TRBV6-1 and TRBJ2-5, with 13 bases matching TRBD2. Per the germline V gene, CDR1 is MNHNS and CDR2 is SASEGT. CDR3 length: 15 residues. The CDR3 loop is CVTTSGGALGETQYF. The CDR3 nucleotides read TGTGTTACAACTAGCGGGGGGGCTTTGGGGGAGACCCAGTACTTC.

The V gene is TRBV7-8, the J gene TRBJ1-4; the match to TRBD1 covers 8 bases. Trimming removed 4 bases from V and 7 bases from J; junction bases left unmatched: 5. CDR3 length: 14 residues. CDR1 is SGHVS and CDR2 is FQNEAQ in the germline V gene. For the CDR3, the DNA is TGTGCCAGCAGCTCGGGACAGGTACCTGAAAAACTGTTTTTT. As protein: CASSSGQVPEKLFF.

The DNA for the CDR3 is TGTGCCTGGAGTGTTCAGGGATGGACTGAAGCTTTCTTT. Protein product: CAWSVQGWTEAFF. The chain carries TRBV30 and TRBJ1-1; perhaps TRBD1 as D (5 bases). The germline CDR1 and CDR2 sequences are GTSNPN and SVGIG (reference sequence). Trimming left V 0 bases short and J 5 bases short, with 10 bases between. This CDR3 has 13 residues.

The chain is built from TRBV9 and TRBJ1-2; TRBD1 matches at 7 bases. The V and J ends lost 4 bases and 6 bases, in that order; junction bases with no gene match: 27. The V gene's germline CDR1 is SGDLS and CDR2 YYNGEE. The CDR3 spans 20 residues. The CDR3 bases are TGTGCCAGCAGCATTCAAGCTCACCCAGAGGTCTTGGACAGGATTGATGGCTACACCTTC. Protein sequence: CASSIQAHPEVLDRIDGYTF.

The CDR3 is CASSSRVVNTEAFF. CDR3 DNA: TGTGCCAGCAGCTCCAGGGTCGTGAACACTGAAGCTTTCTTT. The V gene is TRBV7-8, the J gene TRBJ1-1; D may be TRBD1 (5 bases). The CDR3 is made up of 14 amino acids. Between the trimmed V and J ends, which lost 4 bases and 0 bases, there was a span of 9 bases. CDR1 and CDR2 from the germline V gene are SGHVS and FQNEAQ. The full variable domain, rest sourced from reference TRBV7-8 and TRBJ1-1, is GAGVSQSPRYKVAKRGQDVALRCDPISGHVSLFWYQQALGQGPEFLTYFQNEAQLDKSGLPSDRFFAERPEGSVSTLKIQRTQQEDSAVYLCASSSRVVNTEAFFGQGTRLTVV.

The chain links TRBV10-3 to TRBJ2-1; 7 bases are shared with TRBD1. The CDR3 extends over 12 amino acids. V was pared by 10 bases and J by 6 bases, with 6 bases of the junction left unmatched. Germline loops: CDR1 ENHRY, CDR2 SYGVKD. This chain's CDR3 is CATRQGSNEQFF. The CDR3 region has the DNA TGTGCCACCAGACAGGGAAGCAATGAGCAGTTCTTC.

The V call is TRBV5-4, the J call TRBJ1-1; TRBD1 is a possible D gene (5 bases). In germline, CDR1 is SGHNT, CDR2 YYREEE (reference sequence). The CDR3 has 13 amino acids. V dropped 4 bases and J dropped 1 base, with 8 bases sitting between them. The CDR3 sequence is CASSLTGNTEAFF. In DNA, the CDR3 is TGTGCCAGCAGCCTTACAGGGAACACTGAAGCTTTCTTT.

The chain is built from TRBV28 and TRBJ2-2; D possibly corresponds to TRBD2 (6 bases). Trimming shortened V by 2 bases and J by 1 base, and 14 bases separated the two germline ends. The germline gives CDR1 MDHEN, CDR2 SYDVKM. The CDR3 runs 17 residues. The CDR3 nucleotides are TGTGCCAGCAGTTTACAGGTGGCGGGAATGAACACCGGGGAGCTGTTTTTT. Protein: CASSLQVAGMNTGELFF.

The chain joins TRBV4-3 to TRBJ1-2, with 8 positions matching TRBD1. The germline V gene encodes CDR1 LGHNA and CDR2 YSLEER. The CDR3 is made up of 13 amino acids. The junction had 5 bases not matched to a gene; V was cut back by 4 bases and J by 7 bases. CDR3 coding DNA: TGCGCCAGCAGCCCCACAGGGGGTGGTGGCTACACCTTC. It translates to CASSPTGGGGYTF.

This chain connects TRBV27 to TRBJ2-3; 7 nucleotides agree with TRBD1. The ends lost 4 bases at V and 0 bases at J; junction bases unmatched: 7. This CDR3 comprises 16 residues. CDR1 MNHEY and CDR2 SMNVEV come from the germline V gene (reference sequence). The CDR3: CASSSSPQGSTDTQYF. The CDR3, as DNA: TGTGCCAGCAGTTCCTCCCCACAGGGGAGCACAGATACGCAGTATTTT.

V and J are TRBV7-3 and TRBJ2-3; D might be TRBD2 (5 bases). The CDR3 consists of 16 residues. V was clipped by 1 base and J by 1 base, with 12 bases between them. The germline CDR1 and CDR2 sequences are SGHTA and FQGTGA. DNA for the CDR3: TGTGCCAGCAGCTTAAAGGGAGCGTCCCGCACAGATACGCAGTATTTT. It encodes CASSLKGASRTDTQYF.

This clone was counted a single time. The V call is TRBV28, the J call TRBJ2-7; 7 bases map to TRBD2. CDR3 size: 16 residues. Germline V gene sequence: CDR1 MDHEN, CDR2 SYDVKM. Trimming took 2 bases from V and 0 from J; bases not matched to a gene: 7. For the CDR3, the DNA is TGTGCCAGCAGTTTAGATCTAGCGGAAGACTCCTACGAGCAGTACTTC. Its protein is CASSLDLAEDSYEQYF.

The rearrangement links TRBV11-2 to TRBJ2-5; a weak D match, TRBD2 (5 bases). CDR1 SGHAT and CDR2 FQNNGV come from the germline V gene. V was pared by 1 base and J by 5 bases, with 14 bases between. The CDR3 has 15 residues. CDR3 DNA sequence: TGTGCCAGCAGCTTAGGAGGGCCTTCTTGGGAGACCCAGTACTTC. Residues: CASSLGGPSWETQYF.

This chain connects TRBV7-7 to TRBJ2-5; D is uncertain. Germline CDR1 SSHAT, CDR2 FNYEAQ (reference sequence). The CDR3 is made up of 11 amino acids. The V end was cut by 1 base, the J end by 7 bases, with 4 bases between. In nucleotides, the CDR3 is TGTGCCAGCAGCTTAGGCGGGACCCAGTACTTC. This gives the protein CASSLGGTQYF.